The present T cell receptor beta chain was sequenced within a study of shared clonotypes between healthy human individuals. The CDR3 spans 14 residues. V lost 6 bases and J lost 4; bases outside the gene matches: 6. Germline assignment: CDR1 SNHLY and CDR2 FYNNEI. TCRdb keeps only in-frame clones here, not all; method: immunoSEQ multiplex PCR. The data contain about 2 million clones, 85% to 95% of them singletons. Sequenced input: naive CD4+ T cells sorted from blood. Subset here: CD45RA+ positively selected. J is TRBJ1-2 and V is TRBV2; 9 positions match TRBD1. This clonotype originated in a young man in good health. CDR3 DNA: TGTGCCAGCAGGACAGGGGGTGGGAGCTATGGCTACACCTTC. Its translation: CASRTGGGSYGYTF.